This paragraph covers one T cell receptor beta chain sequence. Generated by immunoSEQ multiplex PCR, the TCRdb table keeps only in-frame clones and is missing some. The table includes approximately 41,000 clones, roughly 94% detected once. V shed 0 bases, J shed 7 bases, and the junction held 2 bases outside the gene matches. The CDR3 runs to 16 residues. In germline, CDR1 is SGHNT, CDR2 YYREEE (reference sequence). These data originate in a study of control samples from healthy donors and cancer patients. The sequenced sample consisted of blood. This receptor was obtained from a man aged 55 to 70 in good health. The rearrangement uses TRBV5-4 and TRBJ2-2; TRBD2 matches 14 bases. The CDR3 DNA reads TGTGCCAGCAGCTTGGGACTAGCGGGAGGGCACGGGGAGCTGTTTTTT. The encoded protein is CASSLGLAGGHGELFF.